A single sample gave rise to the 19 T cell receptor beta chains below, sequenced in a study of blood T cell repertoires in COVID-19. Using immunoSEQ multiplex PCR, the repertoire was profiled, and TCRdb retains in-frame clones only, with some absent. In the table there are 200,000 to 250,000 clones, approximately 80% of which are singletons. The source material was PBMCs or T cells enriched from blood (not recorded which). The origin of the receptors is a man aged 60-69 years who had recovered from COVID-19.

This clone has only one observation. This sequence joins TRBV6-7 and TRBJ2-6, with 11 bases fitting TRBD2. TRBV6-7 is identified as an open reading frame with a role that is uncertain. The CDR3 sequence is 18 residues long. With 0 bases clipped from V and 1 base from J, the junction kept 2 bases outside the gene matches. DNA of the CDR3: TGTGCCAGCAGTTACTCGACTAGCGGGGAATCTGGGGCCAACGTCCTGACTTTC. This translates into CASSYSTSGESGANVLTF.

This clone was observed a few times. The chain links TRBV9 to TRBJ1-2, with D perhaps matching TRBD1 (5 bases). Trimming left V 4 bases short and J 0 bases short, with 13 bases between. Germline values: CDR1 SGDLS, CDR2 YYNGEE. The CDR3 extends over 15 amino acids. CDR3 sequence (DNA): TGTGCCAGCAGCCCCACGGGACTTCCTAACTATGGCTACACCTTC. Translation gives CASSPTGLPNYGYTF.

The chain recombines TRBV11-2 with TRBJ2-3; possible D gene TRBD2, 6 bases. Germline values: CDR1 SGHAT, CDR2 FQNNGV. The CDR3 totals 15 residues. V was clipped by 1 base and J by 8 bases, with 16 bases between them. The CDR3 nucleotides are TGTGCCAGCAGCTTAGTCTCTACCCGGCGGGGTACGCAGTATTTT. Translating gives CASSLVSTRRGTQYF.

The chain has TRBV29-1 and TRBJ2-7; 10 bases map to TRBD1. The V segment lost 6 bases and the J segment 5 bases; nucleotides outside the gene matches: 1. The CDR3 is 11 residues long. The V gene's germline CDR1 is SQVTM and CDR2 ANQGSEA. CDR3 nucleotides: TGCAGCGTGGGGACAGGGGACGAGCAGTACTTC. Its translation is CSVGTGDEQYF.

J is TRBJ1-1 and V is TRBV3-1 (or the pseudogene TRBV3-2); D gene ambiguous. The CDR3 is 13 amino acids. Germline loops: CDR1 LGHDT, CDR2 YNNKEL (reference sequence). Trimming shortened V by 4 bases and J by 3 bases, and 9 bases separated the two germline ends. CDR3 nucleotides: TGTGCCAGCAGCCCACGTCGCGACACTGAAGCTTTCTTT. It yields the protein CASSPRRDTEAFF.

This chain uses TRBV27 with TRBJ2-2; TRBD1 aligns across 7 bases. V was clipped by 5 bases and J by 7 bases; unmatched bases: 13. This CDR3 comprises 16 residues. Germline CDR1 and CDR2: MNHEY and SMNVEV (reference sequence). The CDR3 nucleotides are TGTGCCAGCAGTAAGCCCACAGGGGTTAGAGTCGGGGAGCTGTTTTTT. It specifies CASSKPTGVRVGELFF.

The chain has TRBV7-8 and TRBJ1-4, with D uncertain. The CDR3 has 16 amino acids. V was shortened by 5 bases and J by 1 base, with 14 bases between the two germline ends. Germline V lookup: CDR1 SGHVS, CDR2 FQNEAQ. In DNA, the CDR3 is TGTGCCAGCAGCCCCGAGGCTCGAGGAACTAATGAAAAACTGTTTTTT. As protein: CASSPEARGTNEKLFF.

This sequence joins TRBV10-1 and TRBJ2-7; 8 positions agree with TRBD1. V trimming: 2 bases; J trimming: 2 bases; junction bases outside the gene matches: 5. CDR1 and CDR2 (germline): WNHNN, SYGVQD (reference sequence). CDR3 size: 15 residues. The CDR3 reads CASSEGDRSAYEQYF. CDR3 nucleotide sequence: TGCGCCAGCAGTGAGGGGGACAGGAGTGCCTACGAGCAGTACTTC.

J is TRBJ1-2 and V is TRBV6-2 or TRBV6-3, with a tentative D call TRBD1 (6 bases). Germline V gene sequence: CDR1 MNHEY, CDR2 SVGEGT. The CDR3 loop spans 14 amino acids. Trimming shortened V by 6 bases and J by 0 bases, and 11 bases separated the two germline ends. The CDR3 is CASSSGTPNYGYTF. In DNA, the CDR3 is TGTGCCAGCAGCTCCGGGACACCTAACTATGGCTACACCTTC.

J is TRBJ2-7 and V is TRBV5-8; a possible D gene is TRBD2 (5 bases). This CDR3 comprises 15 residues. V was shortened by 0 bases and J by 0 bases, with 10 bases between the two germline ends. Germline V gene data show CDR1 as SGHTS and CDR2 as YDEGEE. CDR3 sequence reads: CASSLVRGSSYEQYF. The CDR3 DNA is TGTGCCAGCAGCTTGGTTCGGGGTAGCTCCTACGAGCAGTACTTC.

The V gene is TRBV12-3 or TRBV12-4, the J gene TRBJ1-5; tentative D call: TRBD1 (5 bases). CDR3 length equals 13 residues. V lost 3 bases, J lost 4 bases, and 7 bases lay in between. The CDR3 coding sequence is TGTGCCAGCAGTTTTCAGGGTAATCAGCCCCAGCATTTT. It encodes CASSFQGNQPQHF.

This chain uses TRBV6-5 with TRBJ2-2; the match to TRBD2 covers 7 bases. V shed 6 bases and J 5 bases; nucleotides not matched to a gene: 6. CDR1 is MNHEY and CDR2 is SVGAGI in the germline V gene. The CDR3 extends over 14 amino acids. The CDR3 is CASRSRGGTGELFF. The CDR3 DNA reads TGTGCCAGCAGGAGCCGGGGAGGGACCGGGGAGCTGTTTTTT.

The chain uses TRBV5-8 and TRBJ1-2; a possible D gene is TRBD1 (5 bases). CDR3 length: 14 amino acids. Per the germline V gene, CDR1 is SGHTS and CDR2 is YDEGEE. The V end was cut by 0 bases, the J end by 7 bases, with 13 bases between. CDR3 protein: CASSLAGGVGGYTF. CDR3 coding DNA: TGTGCCAGCAGCTTGGCCGGGGGTGTAGGTGGCTACACCTTC.

The chain recombines TRBV5-1 with TRBJ1-1; 11 positions agree with TRBD1. This CDR3 region has 15 residues. The germline CDR1 and CDR2 sequences are SGHRS and YFSETQ. The junction had 4 bases not matched to a gene; V was cut back by 3 bases and J by 3 bases. The CDR3 DNA follows: TGCGCCAGCAGCTGGACAGGGGGCGCGGACACTGAAGCTTTCTTT. As protein: CASSWTGGADTEAFF.

The gene calls are TRBV12-5 and TRBJ1-2; D is unresolved. Germline V CDR1 and CDR2: LGHNT, FRNRAP. V lost 5 bases and J lost 8, with 9 bases in between. The CDR3 spans 11 residues. This CDR3 is CASGTTTGYTF. The CDR3 region has the DNA TGTGCTAGTGGTACCACAACGGGCTACACCTTC.

V and J are TRBV4-2 and TRBJ2-1, with D perhaps matching TRBD2 (5 bases). Looked up from germline, CDR1 is LGHNA and CDR2 is YNFKEQ. V was cut by 2 bases and J by 6 bases, with 14 bases left in between. This CDR3 region has 15 residues. This chain's CDR3 is CASSQRVREFNEQFF. The CDR3 nucleotides are TGTGCCAGCAGCCAAAGAGTGAGGGAATTCAATGAGCAGTTCTTC.

The J gene is TRBJ1-5, the V gene TRBV27, with a weak D call TRBD1 (6 bases). Trimming took 3 bases from V and 4 from J, leaving 10 bases between them. There are 14 residues in the CDR3. The germline CDR1 and CDR2 sequences are MNHEY and SMNVEV (reference sequence). The CDR3 nucleotides are TGTGCCAGCAGTTTCCTCGGGACAAATCAGCCCCAGCATTTT. Its protein is CASSFLGTNQPQHF.

This clone was detected only once. The J gene is TRBJ2-7, the V gene TRBV5-8, with TRBD1 matching over 12 bases. This CDR3 comprises 15 residues. V was pared by 3 bases and J by 3 bases, with 4 bases of the junction left unmatched. CDR1 and CDR2 (germline): SGHTS, YDEGEE. This CDR3 is CASSSGTGGLYEQYF. The CDR3 DNA reads as TGTGCCAGCAGCTCGGGGACAGGGGGCCTCTACGAGCAGTACTTC.

This clone was picked up a small number of times. The chain recombines TRBV2 with TRBJ1-5; weak D call: TRBD1 (5 bases). Trimming cost V 4 bases and J 1 base, with 11 bases left between them. Germline CDR1 reads SNHLY; CDR2 reads FYNNEI. This CDR3 is 15 amino acids long. The CDR3 DNA is TGTGCCAGCAGTGGGTCAGGGTCAAGCAATCAGCCCCAGCATTTT. Translating it yields CASSGSGSSNQPQHF.